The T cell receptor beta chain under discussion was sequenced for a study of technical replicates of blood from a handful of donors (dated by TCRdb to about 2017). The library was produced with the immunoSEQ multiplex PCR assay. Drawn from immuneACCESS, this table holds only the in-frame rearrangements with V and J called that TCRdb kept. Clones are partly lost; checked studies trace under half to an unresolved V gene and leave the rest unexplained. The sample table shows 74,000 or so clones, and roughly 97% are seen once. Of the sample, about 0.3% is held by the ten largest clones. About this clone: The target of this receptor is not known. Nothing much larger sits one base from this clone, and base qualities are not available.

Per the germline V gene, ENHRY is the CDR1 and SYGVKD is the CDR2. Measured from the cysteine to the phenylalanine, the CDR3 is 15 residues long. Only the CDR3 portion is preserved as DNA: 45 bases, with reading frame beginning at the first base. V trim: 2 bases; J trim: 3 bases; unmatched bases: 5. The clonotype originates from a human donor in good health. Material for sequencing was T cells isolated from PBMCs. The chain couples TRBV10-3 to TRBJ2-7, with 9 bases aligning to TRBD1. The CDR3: CAISEGTGTIYEQYF. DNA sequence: TGTGCCATCAGTGAGGGGACAGGGACGATCTACGAGCAGTACTTC.